The clone carrying this T cell receptor (beta chain) has only a few counts. Its antigen is currently unknown. This record belongs to a study of cytomegalovirus exposure and HLA in healthy donors. The CDR3 is made up of 15 amino acids. The germline gives CDR1 SGHTA, CDR2 FQGTGA. J gave up 6 bases and V 5 bases, and 10 bases lay outside the gene matches. Whole-study results and caveats: Later on, a genetic analysis was performed. It linked a missense variant in DCLRE1C with V- and J-gene trimming of TCR beta.

It was with 60 Vbeta and 13 Jbeta primers that the PCR ran. Here immunoSEQ multiplex PCR was the method, and the copy in TCRdb shows in-frame clones only, minus some. The sample contains some 71,000 clones, approximately 67% of which appear only once. The source of this sequence is a man in his forties in good health and CMV-seropositive. The sample consisted of PBMCs. The chain combines TRBV7-3 with TRBJ1-2; 9 bases match TRBD1. CDR3 sequence reads: CASSAQQGAMDGYTF. CDR3 nucleotides: TGTGCCAGCAGCGCCCAACAGGGGGCGATGGATGGCTACACCTTC.